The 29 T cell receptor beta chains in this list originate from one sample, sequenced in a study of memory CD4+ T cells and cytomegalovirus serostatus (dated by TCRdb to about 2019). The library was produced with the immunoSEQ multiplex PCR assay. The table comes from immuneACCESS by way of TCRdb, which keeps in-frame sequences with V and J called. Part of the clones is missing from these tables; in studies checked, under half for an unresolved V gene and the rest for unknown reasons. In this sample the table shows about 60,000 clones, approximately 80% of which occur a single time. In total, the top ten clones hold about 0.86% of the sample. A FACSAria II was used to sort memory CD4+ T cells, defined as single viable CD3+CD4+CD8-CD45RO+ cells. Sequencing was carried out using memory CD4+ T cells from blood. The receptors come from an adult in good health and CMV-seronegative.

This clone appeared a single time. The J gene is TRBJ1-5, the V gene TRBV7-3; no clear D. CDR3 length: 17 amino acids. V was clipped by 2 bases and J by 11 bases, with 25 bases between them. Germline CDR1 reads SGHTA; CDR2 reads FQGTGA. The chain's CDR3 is CASSLYPYRLRGTTQHF. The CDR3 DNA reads TGTGCCAGCAGCTTATACCCCTACCGGTTGCGGGGTACGACCCAGCATTTT.

The CDR3 spells CASSEDADKQFF. The CDR3 DNA reads as TGTGCCAGCAGTGAAGACGCTGACAAGCAGTTCTTC. This sequence joins TRBV2 and TRBJ2-1; D remains unclear. The CDR3 length is 12 residues. The V gene's germline CDR1 is SNHLY and CDR2 FYNNEI. V was shortened by 1 base and J by 11 bases, with 9 bases between the two germline ends.

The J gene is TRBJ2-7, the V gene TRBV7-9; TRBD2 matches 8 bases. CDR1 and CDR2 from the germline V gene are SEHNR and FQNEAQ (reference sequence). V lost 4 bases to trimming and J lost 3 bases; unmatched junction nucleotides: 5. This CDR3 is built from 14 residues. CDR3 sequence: CASSSTSADYEQYF. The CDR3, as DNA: TGTGCCAGCAGCTCGACTAGCGCGGACTACGAGCAGTACTTC.

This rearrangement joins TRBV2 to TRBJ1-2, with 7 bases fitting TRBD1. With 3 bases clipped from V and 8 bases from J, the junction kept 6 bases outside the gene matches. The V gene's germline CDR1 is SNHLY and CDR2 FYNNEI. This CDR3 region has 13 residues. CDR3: CASSDQGEGGYTF. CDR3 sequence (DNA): TGTGCCAGCAGTGATCAGGGGGAGGGAGGCTACACCTTC.

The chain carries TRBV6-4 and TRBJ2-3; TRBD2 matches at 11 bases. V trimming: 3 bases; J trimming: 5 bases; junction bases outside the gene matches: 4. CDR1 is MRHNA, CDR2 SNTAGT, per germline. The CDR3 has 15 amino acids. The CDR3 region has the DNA TGTGCCAGCAGTGAACGACTAGCGGGGAGAGATACGCAGTATTTT. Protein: CASSERLAGRDTQYF.

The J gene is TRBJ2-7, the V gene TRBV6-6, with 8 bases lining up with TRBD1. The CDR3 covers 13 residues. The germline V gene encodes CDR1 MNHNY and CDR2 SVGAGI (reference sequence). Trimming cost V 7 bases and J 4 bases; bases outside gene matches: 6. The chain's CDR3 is CASTVTGGYEQYF. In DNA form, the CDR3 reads TGTGCCAGCACGGTCACAGGGGGTTACGAGCAGTACTTC.

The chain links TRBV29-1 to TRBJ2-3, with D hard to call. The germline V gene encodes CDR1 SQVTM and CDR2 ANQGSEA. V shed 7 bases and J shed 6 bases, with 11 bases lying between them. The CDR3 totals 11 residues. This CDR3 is CSGMMSDTQYF. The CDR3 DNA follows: TGCAGCGGGATGATGTCTGATACGCAGTATTTT.

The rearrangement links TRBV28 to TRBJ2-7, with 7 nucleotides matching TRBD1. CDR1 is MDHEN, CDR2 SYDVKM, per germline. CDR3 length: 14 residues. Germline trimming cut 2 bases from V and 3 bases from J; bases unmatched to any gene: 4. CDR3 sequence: CASSLNPGGYEQYF. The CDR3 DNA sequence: TGTGCCAGCAGTTTAAATCCAGGGGGCTACGAGCAGTACTTC.

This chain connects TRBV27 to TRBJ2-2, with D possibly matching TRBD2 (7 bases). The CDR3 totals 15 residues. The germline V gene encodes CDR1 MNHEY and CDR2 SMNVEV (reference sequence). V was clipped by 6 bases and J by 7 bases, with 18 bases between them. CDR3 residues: CASRGEGVRGGELFF. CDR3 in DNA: TGTGCCAGCAGAGGGGAGGGGGTTCGAGGCGGGGAGCTGTTTTTT.

The CDR3 here is CASSDTGGGPRLYGYTF. In DNA, the CDR3 is TGTGCCAGCAGCGACACAGGTGGGGGCCCGAGGCTCTATGGCTACACCTTC. The chain uses TRBV7-9 and TRBJ1-2; tentative D call: TRBD1 (6 bases). The germline V and J ends were trimmed by 5 bases and 4 bases, with 23 bases remaining between them. Germline CDR1 and CDR2: SEHNR and FQNEAQ (reference sequence). The CDR3 loop spans 17 amino acids. Full variable domain (remainder filled in from reference TRBV7-9 and TRBJ1-2): DTGVSQNPRHKITKRGQNVTFRCDPISEHNRLYWYRQTLGQGPEFLTYFQNEAQLEKSRLLSDRFSAERPKGSFSTLEIQRTEQGDSAMYLCASSDTGGGPRLYGYTFGSGTRLTVV.

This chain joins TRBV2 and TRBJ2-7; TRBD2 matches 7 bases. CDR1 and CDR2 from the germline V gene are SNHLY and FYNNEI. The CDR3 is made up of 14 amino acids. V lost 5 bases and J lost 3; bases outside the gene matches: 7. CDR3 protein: CASSKRLAVYEQYF. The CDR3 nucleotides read TGTGCCAGCAGTAAAAGGCTAGCGGTCTACGAGCAGTACTTC.

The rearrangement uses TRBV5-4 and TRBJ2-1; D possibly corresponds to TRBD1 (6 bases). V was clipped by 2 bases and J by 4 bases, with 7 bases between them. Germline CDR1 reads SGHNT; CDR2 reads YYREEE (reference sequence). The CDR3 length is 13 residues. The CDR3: CASSFDRYNEQFF. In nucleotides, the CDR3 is TGTGCCAGCAGCTTCGACAGGTACAATGAGCAGTTCTTC.

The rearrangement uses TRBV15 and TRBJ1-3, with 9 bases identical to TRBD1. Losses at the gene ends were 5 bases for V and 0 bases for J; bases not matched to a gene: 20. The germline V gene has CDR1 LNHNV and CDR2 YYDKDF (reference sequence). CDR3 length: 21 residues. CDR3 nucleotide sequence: TGTGCCACCAGCTCCAAACCGCGGGACAGGGTCCAAATCCTCTCTGGAAACACCATATATTTT. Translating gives CATSSKPRDRVQILSGNTIYF.

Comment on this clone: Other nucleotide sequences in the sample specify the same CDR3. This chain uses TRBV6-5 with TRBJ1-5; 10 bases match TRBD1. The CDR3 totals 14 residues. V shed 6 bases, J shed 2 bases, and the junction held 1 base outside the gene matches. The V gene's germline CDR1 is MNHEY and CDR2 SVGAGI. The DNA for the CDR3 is TGTGCCAGCAGAGGGACAGGGGGCAATCAGCCCCAGCATTTT. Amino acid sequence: CASRGTGGNQPQHF.

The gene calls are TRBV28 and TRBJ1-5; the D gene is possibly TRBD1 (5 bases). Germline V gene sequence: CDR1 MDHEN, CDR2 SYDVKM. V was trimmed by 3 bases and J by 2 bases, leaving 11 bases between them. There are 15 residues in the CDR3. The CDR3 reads CASSFGALGNQPQHF. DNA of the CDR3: TGTGCCAGCAGTTTCGGGGCCCTTGGCAATCAGCCCCAGCATTTT. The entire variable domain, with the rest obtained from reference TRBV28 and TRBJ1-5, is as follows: DVKVTQSSRYLVKRTGEKVFLECVQDMDHENMFWYRQDPGLGLRLIYFSYDVKMKEKGDIPEGYSVSREKKERFSLILESASTNQTSMYLCASSFGALGNQPQHFGDGTRLSIL.

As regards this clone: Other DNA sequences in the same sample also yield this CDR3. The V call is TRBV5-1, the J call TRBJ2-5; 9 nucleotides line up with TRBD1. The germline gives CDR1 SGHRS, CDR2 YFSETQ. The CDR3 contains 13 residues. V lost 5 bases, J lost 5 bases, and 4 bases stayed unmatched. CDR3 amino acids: CASSRTGEETQYF. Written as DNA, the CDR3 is TGCGCCAGCAGTAGGACAGGGGAGGAGACCCAGTACTTC.

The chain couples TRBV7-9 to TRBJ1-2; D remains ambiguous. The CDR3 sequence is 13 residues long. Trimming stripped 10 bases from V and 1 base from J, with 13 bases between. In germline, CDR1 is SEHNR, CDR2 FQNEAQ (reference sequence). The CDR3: CATNLGLNYGYTF. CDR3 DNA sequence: TGTGCCACTAACCTAGGTCTTAACTATGGCTACACCTTC.

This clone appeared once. Written as DNA, the CDR3 is TGTGCCAGCAAGAAGGGAAACACCATATATTTT. Translating gives CASKKGNTIYF. J is TRBJ1-3 and V is TRBV6-5; D is undetermined. Germline CDR1 reads MNHEY; CDR2 reads SVGAGI. This CDR3 contains 11 residues. With 7 bases removed from V and 4 bases from J, the gap between germline ends came to 5 bases.

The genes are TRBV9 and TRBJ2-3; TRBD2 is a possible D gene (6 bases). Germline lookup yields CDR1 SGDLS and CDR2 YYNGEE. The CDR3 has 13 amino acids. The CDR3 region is CVRNGGPADTQYF. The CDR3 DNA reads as TGTGTCCGAAACGGAGGGCCAGCTGATACGCAGTATTTT.

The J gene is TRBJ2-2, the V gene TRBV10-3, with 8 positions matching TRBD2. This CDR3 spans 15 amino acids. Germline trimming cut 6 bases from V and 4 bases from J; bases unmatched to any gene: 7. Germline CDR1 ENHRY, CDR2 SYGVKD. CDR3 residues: CAISSGSSSTGELFF. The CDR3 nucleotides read TGTGCCATCAGCAGCGGGAGTAGCAGCACCGGGGAGCTGTTTTTT.

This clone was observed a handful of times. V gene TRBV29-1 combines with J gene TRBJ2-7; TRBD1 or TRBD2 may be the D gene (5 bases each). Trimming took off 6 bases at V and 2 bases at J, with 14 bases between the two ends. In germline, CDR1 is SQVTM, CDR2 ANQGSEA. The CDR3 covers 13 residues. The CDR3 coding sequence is TGCAGCGTCCTCCGGGACGGCACCTACGAGCAGTACTTC. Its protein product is CSVLRDGTYEQYF.

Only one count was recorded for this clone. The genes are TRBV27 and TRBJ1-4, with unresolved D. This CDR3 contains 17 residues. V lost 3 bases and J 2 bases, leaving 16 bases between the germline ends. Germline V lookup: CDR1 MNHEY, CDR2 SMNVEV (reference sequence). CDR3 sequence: CASSFSGSGLTNEKLFF. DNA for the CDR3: TGTGCCAGCAGTTTCTCGGGTTCCGGGCTGACTAATGAAAAACTGTTTTTT. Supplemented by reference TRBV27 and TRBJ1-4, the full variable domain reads EAQVTQNPRYLITVTGKKLTVTCSQNMNHEYMSWYRQDPGLGLRQIYYSMNVEVTDKGDVPEGYKVSRKEKRNFPLILESPSPNQTSLYFCASSFSGSGLTNEKLFFGSGTQLSVL.

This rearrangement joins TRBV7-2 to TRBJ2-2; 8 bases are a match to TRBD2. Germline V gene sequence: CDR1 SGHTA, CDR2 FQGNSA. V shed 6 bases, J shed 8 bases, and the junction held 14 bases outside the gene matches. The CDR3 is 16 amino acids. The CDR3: CASSPRAGARTGELFF. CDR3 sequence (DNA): TGTGCCAGCAGTCCTCGAGCGGGGGCCCGTACTGGGGAGCTGTTTTTT.

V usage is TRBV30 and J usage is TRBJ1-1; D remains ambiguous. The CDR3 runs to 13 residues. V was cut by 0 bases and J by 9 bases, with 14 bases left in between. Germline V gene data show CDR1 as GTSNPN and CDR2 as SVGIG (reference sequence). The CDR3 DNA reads TGTGCCTGGAGTGTCGGACCGGGAGGAAAAGCTTTCTTT. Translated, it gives CAWSVGPGGKAFF.

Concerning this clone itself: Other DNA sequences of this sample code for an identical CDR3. For the CDR3, the DNA is TGTGCCAGCAGCGTAGTAGCGGATAGCACAGATACGCAGTATTTT. Translated, it gives CASSVVADSTDTQYF. This rearrangement joins TRBV9 to TRBJ2-3; possibly TRBD2 for D (6 bases). Germline V lookup: CDR1 SGDLS, CDR2 YYNGEE. Trimming took 0 bases from V and 0 from J, leaving 8 bases between them. The CDR3 totals 15 residues. The full variable domain, rest sourced from reference TRBV9 and TRBJ2-3, is DSGVTQTPKHLITATGQRVTLRCSPRSGDLSVYWYQQSLDQGLQFLIQYYNGEERAKGNILERFSAQQFPDLHSELNLSSLELGDSALYFCASSVVADSTDTQYFGPGTRLTVL.

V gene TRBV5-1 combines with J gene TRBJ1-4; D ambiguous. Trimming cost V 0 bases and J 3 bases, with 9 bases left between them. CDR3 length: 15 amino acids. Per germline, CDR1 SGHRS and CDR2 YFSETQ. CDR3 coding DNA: TGCGCCAGCAGCTTGGGTGGCAGCTCTAATGAAAAACTGTTTTTT. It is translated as CASSLGGSSNEKLFF.

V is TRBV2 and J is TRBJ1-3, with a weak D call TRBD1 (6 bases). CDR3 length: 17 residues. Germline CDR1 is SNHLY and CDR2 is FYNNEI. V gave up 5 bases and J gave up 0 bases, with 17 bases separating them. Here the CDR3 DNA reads TGTGCCAGCAGTCTAATGACAGGACTGATCTCTGGAAACACCATATATTTT. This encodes CASSLMTGLISGNTIYF.

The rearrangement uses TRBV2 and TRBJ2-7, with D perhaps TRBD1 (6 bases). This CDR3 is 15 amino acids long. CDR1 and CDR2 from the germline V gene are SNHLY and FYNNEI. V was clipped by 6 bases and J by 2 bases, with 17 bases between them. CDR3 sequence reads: CASRDRPTLTYEQYF. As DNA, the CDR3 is TGTGCCAGCAGAGACAGGCCAACTTTAACCTACGAGCAGTACTTC.

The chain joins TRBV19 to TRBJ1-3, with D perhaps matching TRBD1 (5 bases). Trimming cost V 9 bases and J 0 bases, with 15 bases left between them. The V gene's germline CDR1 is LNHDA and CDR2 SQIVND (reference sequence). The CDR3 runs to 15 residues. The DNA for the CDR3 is TGTGCCAGCAAGGGACTCGACAACTCTGGAAACACCATATATTTT. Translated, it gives CASKGLDNSGNTIYF.